This T cell receptor beta chain was recovered during a study of beta chain features in type 1 diabetes. Study summary: Cell yields, gender and age were similar in healthy donors and patients. Examined across all samples were about 110,000,000 sorted cells.

This CDR3 spans 15 amino acids. Trimming at V came to 7 bases and at J to 5 bases, leaving 12 bases not matched to a gene. Germline lookup yields CDR1 SEHNR and CDR2 FQNEAQ (reference sequence). Based on CD45RO/CCR7/CD25/CD127/CD95/CD27, CD4+ regulatory, stem cell-like memory, naive and central memory cells were sorted. Investigators reverse transcribed all isolated RNA, so they sequenced expressed TCRB transcripts. Measured with immunoSEQ multiplex PCR; TCRdb has only the in-frame clones, and not every one. The table has 850,000 to 900,000 clones, roughly a sixth seen once; the top ten hold around 0.02%.

The rearrangement uses TRBV7-9 and TRBJ2-3, with 7 bases fitting TRBD1. What was sequenced was naive CD4+ T cells from blood. The TCR comes from a woman younger than 30 in good health. The CDR3 is CASNTRQGARDTQYF. The CDR3 region has the DNA TGTGCCAGCAACACCAGACAGGGTGCCCGAGATACGCAGTATTTT.